This entry is about one T cell receptor beta chain. The sample comes from a study of shared clonotypes between healthy human individuals. The germline CDR1 and CDR2 sequences are SGDLS and YYNGEE. This CDR3 is 15 amino acids long. V lost 4 bases and J lost 8, with 19 bases in between. Nashville, Tennessee was home to all donors, who were Caucasian adults. The authors ran the assay at deep level. Each cell subset's genomic DNA was divided evenly among several immunoSEQ plates. The protocol was immunoSEQ multiplex PCR, while the TCRdb copy is restricted to in-frame clones and leaves out a portion. The table records approximately 740,000 clones, around two thirds of them present only once.

This clonotype was sampled from a woman younger than 45 in good health. Material: memory CD4+ T cells sorted from blood. The sample's subset: CD45RA-negative fraction. This chain connects TRBV9 to TRBJ2-1, with D possibly TRBD1 on 5 matching bases. The CDR3 nucleotides are TGTGCCAGCAGCCCTAGGCACTTACAGGCCGATGAGCAGTTCTTC. Its translation: CASSPRHLQADEQFF.